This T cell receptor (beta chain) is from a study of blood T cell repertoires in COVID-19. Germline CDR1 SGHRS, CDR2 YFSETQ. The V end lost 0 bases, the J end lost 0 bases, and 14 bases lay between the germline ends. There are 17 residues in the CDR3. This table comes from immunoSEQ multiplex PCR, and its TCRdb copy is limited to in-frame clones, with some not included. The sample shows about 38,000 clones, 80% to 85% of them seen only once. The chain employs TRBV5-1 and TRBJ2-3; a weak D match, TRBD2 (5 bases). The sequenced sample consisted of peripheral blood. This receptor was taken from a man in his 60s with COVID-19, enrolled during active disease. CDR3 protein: CASSLGEQHTSTDTQYF. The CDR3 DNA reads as TGCGCCAGCAGCTTGGGGGAGCAGCACACAAGCACAGATACGCAGTATTTT.